These 11 T cell receptor beta chains came from one sample sequenced in a study of blood T cell repertoires in COVID-19. Method: immunoSEQ multiplex PCR; TCRdb's copy keeps in-frame clones and lacks some. The table includes over 200,000 clones, approximately 90% detected once. The source material was PBMCs or T cells enriched from blood (not recorded which). The origin of the receptors is a human donor in a cohort exposed to, infected with or recovered from COVID-19 (not recorded which). The donor label of this sample is uncertain.

This chain joins TRBV19 and TRBJ1-1, with a weak D call TRBD1 (5 bases). In germline, CDR1 is LNHDA, CDR2 SQIVND (reference sequence). The V end was cut by 5 bases, the J end by 3 bases, with 16 bases between. There are 15 residues in the CDR3. The DNA for the CDR3 is TGTGCCAGTAGTGAGCCGCGGCAGGGCGACACTGAAGCTTTCTTT. Amino acid sequence: CASSEPRQGDTEAFF.

This clone was counted a single time. The V call is TRBV4-1, the J call TRBJ2-5, with TRBD2 matching 10 bases. Germline V gene data show CDR1 as MGHRA and CDR2 as YSYEKL. CDR3 length: 16 residues. Unmatched junction bases numbered 4, after V lost 1 base and J lost 2 bases. CDR3 sequence (DNA): TGCGCCAGCAGCCAAGGGGGAGCGGGGGGGCAAGAGACCCAGTACTTC. Protein sequence: CASSQGGAGGQETQYF.

This chain joins TRBV11-1 and TRBJ2-3; 9 nucleotides match TRBD2. J gave up 4 bases and V 3 bases, and 8 bases lay outside the gene matches. The CDR3 contains 16 residues. Germline CDR1 SGHAT, CDR2 FQDESV (reference sequence). The CDR3 is CASSFGGLASSDTQYF. Written as DNA, the CDR3 is TGTGCCAGCAGCTTCGGTGGACTAGCGAGTTCAGATACGCAGTATTTT. Filled out from reference TRBV11-1 and TRBJ2-3, the complete variable domain reads EAEVAQSPRYKITEKSQAVAFWCDPISGHATLYWYRQILGQGPELLVQFQDESVVDDSQLPKDRFSAERLKGVDSTLKIQPAELGDSAMYLCASSFGGLASSDTQYFGPGTRLTVL.

The genes are TRBV18 and TRBJ2-5, with 8 bases matching TRBD1. V was pared by 4 bases and J by 4 bases, with 5 bases of the junction left unmatched. Per germline, CDR1 KGHSH and CDR2 LQKENI. CDR3 size: 14 residues. In DNA, the CDR3 is TGTGCCAGCTCACGACGGACAGGGTTAGAGACCCAGTACTTC. It yields the protein CASSRRTGLETQYF.

The chain combines TRBV14 with TRBJ2-1; TRBD1 aligns across 8 bases. With 4 bases clipped from V and 10 bases from J, the junction kept 6 bases outside the gene matches. The germline CDR1 and CDR2 sequences are SGHDN and FVKESK. The CDR3 loop spans 13 amino acids. The CDR3 protein is CASSPLWTGEQFF. The CDR3 DNA sequence: TGTGCCAGCAGCCCCCTTTGGACAGGGGAGCAGTTCTTC.

This chain joins TRBV4-3 and TRBJ1-2; possibly TRBD1 for D (6 bases). CDR3 length: 18 amino acids. Trimming removed 3 bases at V and 2 bases at J, with 22 bases between. CDR1 and CDR2 (germline): LGHNA, YSLEER. The CDR3, as DNA: TGCGCCAGCAGCCAGGCGTCGCTGCAGGGGAACGTAAACTATGGCTACACCTTC. Translating gives CASSQASLQGNVNYGYTF.

CDR3 nucleotides: TGTGCCGGTTTACCGGGACAGGGGACAGATACGCAGTATTTT. As protein: CAGLPGQGTDTQYF. This chain links TRBV3-1 (or the pseudogene TRBV3-2) with TRBJ2-3; 10 bases are a match to TRBD1. The germline V gene encodes CDR1 LGHDT and CDR2 YNNKEL (reference sequence). V lost 11 bases, J lost 3 bases, and 8 bases stayed unmatched. There are 14 residues in the CDR3.

The chain employs TRBV7-9 and TRBJ2-2, with D tentatively TRBD2 (5 bases). The V and J ends lost 2 bases and 6 bases respectively, with 13 bases between them. Looked up from germline, CDR1 is SEHNR and CDR2 is FQNEAQ (reference sequence). CDR3 length: 15 amino acids. The CDR3 coding sequence is TGTGCCAGCAGCTTAAGGAGTAGAGGGTCCGGGGAGCTGTTTTTT. Protein: CASSLRSRGSGELFF.

The chain has TRBV11-3 and TRBJ2-7; no clear D gene. This CDR3 spans 14 amino acids. The germline V gene has CDR1 SGHNT and CDR2 YENEEA. With 1 base removed from V and 0 bases from J, the gap between germline ends came to 7 bases. CDR3 coding DNA: TGTGCCAGCAGCTTAGCGGGTACCTCCTACGAGCAGTACTTC. Amino acid sequence: CASSLAGTSYEQYF.

This chain connects TRBV7-6 to TRBJ1-6, with 8 bases fitting TRBD1. CDR3 size: 15 residues. The germline V gene has CDR1 SGHVS and CDR2 FNYEAQ. Germline trimming cut 5 bases from V and 8 bases from J; bases unmatched to any gene: 8. The CDR3 loop reads CASSIRTGQDSPLHF. CDR3 nucleotides: TGTGCCAGCAGCATAAGGACAGGGCAGGATTCACCCCTCCACTTT.

The chain carries TRBV7-3 and TRBJ1-1; 11 bases are a match to TRBD1. The germline V gene encodes CDR1 SGHTA and CDR2 FQGTGA. CDR3 length: 15 amino acids. J was trimmed by 5 bases and V by 1 base; bases with no gene match: 3. CDR3 amino acids: CASSLKGTGGTEAFF. In DNA, the CDR3 is TGTGCCAGCAGCTTAAAGGGGACAGGGGGAACTGAAGCTTTCTTT.